This record concerns one T cell receptor beta chain sequence. From germline, CDR1 is GTSNPN and CDR2 SVGIG (reference sequence). The CDR3 loop spans 15 amino acids. J was trimmed by 7 bases and V by 2 bases; bases with no gene match: 5. This specimen belongs to a study of blood T cell repertoires in COVID-19. For the study at large: The United States, Italy and Spain provided the acute and convalescent COVID-19 samples. T cells, B-cell-depleted T cells, or PBMCs supplied cDNA or gDNA.

The participants were between roughly 18 and 89 years old and came from fewer than 25 US areas. Produced via immunoSEQ multiplex PCR; TCRdb's table is partial and in-frame only. The table has over 400,000 clones, 70% to 90% seen once. The receptor's source is a woman in her fifties or sixties who had recovered from COVID-19. Sequences were obtained from PBMCs or T cells enriched from blood (not recorded which). The V call is TRBV30, the J call TRBJ2-1, with TRBD2 matching 13 bases. The CDR3 DNA reads TGTGCCTGGAGTACTAGCGGGGGGGCCTTGAATGAGCAGTTCTTC. It encodes CAWSTSGGALNEQFF.